The T cell receptor beta chain under discussion was sequenced for a study of blood T cell repertoires in COVID-19. Study as a whole: The origin of the acute and convalescent COVID-19 samples was the United States, Italy and Spain. The cDNA or gDNA used as material had been derived from T cells, B-cell-depleted T cells, or PBMCs.

With 1 base removed from V and 2 bases from J, the gap between germline ends came to 9 bases. The CDR3 covers 15 residues. The germline CDR1 and CDR2 sequences are LNHDA and SQIVND (reference sequence). Original processing methods: Reference gene primers were amplified, and this amplification served to estimate nucleated cell counts. Here immunoSEQ multiplex PCR was the method, and the copy in TCRdb shows in-frame clones only, minus some. V and J calls and clone size are those listed in that table; D and trimming were worked out from the DNA. This table holds some 90,000 clones, roughly 89% found once.

Sequenced sample: peripheral blood. This chain joins TRBV19 and TRBJ2-1, with D perhaps TRBD2 (6 bases). This clonotype was obtained from a woman aged 80 or older with active COVID-19. The CDR3 region is CASSIVLAPYNEQFF. The DNA of the CDR3 is TGTGCCAGTAGTATAGTCCTAGCGCCCTACAATGAGCAGTTCTTC. The full variable domain, its missing parts supplied by reference TRBV19 and TRBJ2-1, is DGGITQSPKYLFRKEGQNVTLSCEQNLNHDAMYWYRQDPGQGLRLIYYSQIVNDFQKGDIAEGYSVSREKKESFPLTVTSAQKNPTAFYLCASSIVLAPYNEQFFGPGTRLTVL.